One sample yielded the 7 T cell receptor beta chains listed below, sequenced in a study of identical twins. Via MiXCR, TCRdb re-called the 5' RACE reads, giving one row per CDR3 protein. The table lists 450,000 to 650,000 distinct CDR3 sequences, about 15% of them singletons. This sample was also put to use in a study of yellow fever vaccine responses in identical twins.

Sequenced: CD4+ T cells sorted from blood. All receptors derive from a woman aged 18-29 years in good health.

This clonotype occurred many times. The gene calls are TRBV6-5 and TRBJ1-3, with D possibly being TRBD1 (6 bases). V lost 2 bases and J 0 bases, leaving 14 bases between the germline ends. The CDR3 extends over 17 amino acids. The germline V gene has CDR1 MNHEY and CDR2 SVGAGI. CDR3 DNA sequence: TGTGCCAGCAGTTACAAACGGACAGCAAACTCTGGAAACACCATATATTTT. Translation gives CASSYKRTANSGNTIYF.

V gene TRBV12-3 or TRBV12-4 combines with J gene TRBJ1-2, with TRBD1 matching 7 bases. The CDR3 is made up of 13 amino acids. With 6 bases clipped from V and 3 bases from J, the junction kept 4 bases outside the gene matches. The CDR3 is CASRTTGHYGYTF. The CDR3 coding sequence is TGTGCCAGCAGGACGACAGGGCACTATGGCTACACCTTC.

This chain joins TRBV27 and TRBJ2-1; D possibly uses TRBD1 or TRBD2 (6 bases each). V was shortened by 5 bases and J by 8 bases, with 19 bases between the two germline ends. The germline V gene encodes CDR1 MNHEY and CDR2 SMNVEV (reference sequence). This CDR3 is built from 15 residues. For the CDR3, the DNA is TGTGCCAGCAGTCCTGGACGGGGGCGCGGCGATGAGCAGTTCTTC. This codes for CASSPGRGRGDEQFF.

CDR3 nucleotide sequence: TGCAGCGCCAGGGAGGGTGCCGGGGAGCTGTTTTTT. Amino acids: CSAREGAGELFF. The chain links TRBV29-1 to TRBJ2-2, with 7 bases fitting TRBD2. The CDR3 covers 12 residues. Germline loops: CDR1 SQVTM, CDR2 ANQGSEA. With 7 bases clipped from V and 6 bases from J, the junction kept 5 bases outside the gene matches.

This clonotype has more than one count but fewer than ten. The chain uses TRBV4-1 and TRBJ2-1; D tentatively reads TRBD1 or TRBD2 (6 bases each). Germline V gives CDR1 MGHRA, CDR2 YSYEKL. Trimming removed 2 bases from V and 4 bases from J, with 15 bases in between. This CDR3 spans 16 amino acids. The DNA for the CDR3 is TGCGCCAGCAGCCAACCAGGGGCGGGGAGTTACAATGAGCAGTTCTTC. Amino acids: CASSQPGAGSYNEQFF.

The sample holds a few counts of this clonotype. The rearrangement joins TRBV20-1 to TRBJ1-2, with D unresolved. V was cut by 0 bases and J by 8 bases, with 10 bases left in between. This CDR3 spans 12 amino acids. Germline values: CDR1 DFQATT, CDR2 SNEGSKA (reference sequence). CDR3 amino acids: CSARDRTSGYTF. The CDR3 nucleotides are TGCAGTGCTAGAGACAGGACTAGCGGCTACACCTTC.

The sample holds a few counts of this clonotype. The V and J genes are TRBV7-2 and TRBJ2-1; the D gene could be TRBD1 or TRBD2 (5 bases each). V dropped 2 bases and J dropped 6 bases, with 11 bases sitting between them. The germline gives CDR1 SGHTA, CDR2 FQGNSA. The CDR3 runs to 14 residues. DNA for the CDR3: TGTGCCAGCAGCTTACCAGGGACGGCCAATGAGCAGTTCTTC. Translated: CASSLPGTANEQFF. The whole variable domain, remainder taken from reference TRBV7-2 and TRBJ2-1, is GAGVSQSPSNKVTEKGKDVELRCDPISGHTALYWYRQSLGQGLEFLIYFQGNSAPDKSGLPSDRFSAERTGGSVSTLTIQRTQQEDSAVYLCASSLPGTANEQFFGPGTRLTVL.